These T cell receptor beta chains were read from a single sample in a study of blood T cell repertoires in COVID-19. Using immunoSEQ multiplex PCR, the repertoire was profiled, and TCRdb retains in-frame clones only, with some absent. The table has 150,000 to 200,000 clones, approximately 80% seen once; the top ten hold 11%. The source material was PBMCs or T cells enriched from blood (not recorded which). Receptors were obtained from a man aged 50 to 60 who had recovered from COVID-19. CDR3s include the opening cysteine and the closing phenylalanine or tryptophan. Fields, in order: CDR3 length, J gene, D gene, clone size, V gene, CDR3 protein, CDR3 DNA. D genes are given only for firm matches. Clone sizes are given selectively: once, few, many, or a class where the clone is expanded.

CDR3 length: 17
J gene: TRBJ2-2
D gene: TRBD2
clone size: few
V gene: TRBV28
CDR3 protein: CASSGLAGGPGTGELFF
CDR3 DNA: TGTGCCAGCAGTGGGCTAGCGGGAGGGCCGGGCACCGGGGAGCTGTTTTTT

CDR3 length: 13
J gene: TRBJ2-7
D gene: .
clone size: .
V gene: TRBV9
CDR3 protein: CASSATGSYEQYF
CDR3 DNA: TGTGCCAGCAGCGCAACCGGTTCCTACGAGCAGTACTTC

CDR3 length: 16
J gene: TRBJ1-4
D gene: .
clone size: .
V gene: TRBV25-1
CDR3 protein: CASSDPQGPAHEKLFF
CDR3 DNA: TGTGCCAGCAGTGACCCCCAGGGCCCGGCACATGAAAAACTGTTTTTT

CDR3 length: 12
J gene: TRBJ2-4
D gene: TRBD2
clone size: .
V gene: TRBV28
CDR3 protein: CASMGLAGVLYF
CDR3 DNA: TGTGCCAGCATGGGACTAGCGGGAGTTCTGTACTTC

CDR3 length: 17
J gene: TRBJ2-1
D gene: TRBD1
clone size: once
V gene: TRBV24-1
CDR3 protein: CATSDRAPGQYRNEQFF
CDR3 DNA: TGTGCCACCAGTGATAGAGCCCCGGGACAGTACAGGAATGAGCAGTTCTTC

CDR3 length: 16
J gene: TRBJ2-7
D gene: TRBD2
clone size: .
V gene: TRBV7-8
CDR3 protein: CASSPLSRGISYEQYF
CDR3 DNA: TGTGCCAGCAGCCCCCTTTCGCGGGGGATCTCCTACGAGCAGTACTTC

CDR3 length: 15
J gene: TRBJ1-6
D gene: TRBD1
clone size: .
V gene: TRBV19
CDR3 protein: CASTLDRGPNSPLHF
CDR3 DNA: TGTGCCAGTACCTTGGACAGGGGGCCCAATTCACCCCTCCACTTT

CDR3 length: 16
J gene: TRBJ1-2
D gene: .
clone size: once
V gene: TRBV14
CDR3 protein: CASSQIGGGKNYGYTF
CDR3 DNA: TGTGCCAGCAGCCAAATTGGTGGGGGCAAGAACTATGGCTACACCTTC

CDR3 length: 13
J gene: TRBJ2-5
D gene: TRBD1
clone size: .
V gene: TRBV28
CDR3 protein: CASSSGQRETQYF
CDR3 DNA: TGTGCCAGCAGTTCGGGACAGAGAGAGACCCAGTACTTC

CDR3 length: 14
J gene: TRBJ1-4
D gene: .
clone size: .
V gene: TRBV28
CDR3 protein: CASGVPGQEEKLFF
CDR3 DNA: TGTGCCAGCGGCGTGCCAGGGCAAGAGGAAAAACTGTTTTTT

CDR3 length: 13
J gene: TRBJ2-5
D gene: .
clone size: .
V gene: TRBV19
CDR3 protein: CASSIRRGETQYF
CDR3 DNA: TGTGCCAGTAGTATACGGAGAGGGGAGACCCAGTACTTC

CDR3 length: 15
J gene: TRBJ1-5
D gene: TRBD1
clone size: .
V gene: TRBV5-1
CDR3 protein: CASSSAGGSNQPQHF
CDR3 DNA: TGCGCCAGCAGCTCGGCAGGGGGAAGCAATCAGCCCCAGCATTTT

CDR3 length: 14
J gene: TRBJ2-5
D gene: .
clone size: once
V gene: TRBV3-1/TRBV3-2
CDR3 protein: CASSLSGKTGTQYF
CDR3 DNA: TGTGCCAGCAGCCTATCCGGGAAAACGGGGACCCAGTACTTC

CDR3 length: 11
J gene: TRBJ1-1
D gene: .
clone size: .
V gene: TRBV30
CDR3 protein: CAWSVESEAFF
CDR3 DNA: TGTGCCTGGAGTGTAGAGTCTGAAGCTTTCTTT

CDR3 length: 13
J gene: TRBJ1-5
D gene: .
clone size: few
V gene: TRBV24-1
CDR3 protein: CASEAGDRQPQHF
CDR3 DNA: TGTGCTTCCGAGGCGGGGGATCGACAGCCCCAGCATTTT

CDR3 length: 15
J gene: TRBJ1-5
D gene: .
clone size: .
V gene: TRBV5-1
CDR3 protein: CASSLDGGAGQPQHF
CDR3 DNA: TGCGCCAGCAGCTTGGATGGCGGGGCGGGTCAGCCCCAGCATTTT

CDR3 length: 15
J gene: TRBJ2-1
D gene: .
clone size: .
V gene: TRBV11-3
CDR3 protein: CASSLGTAWGNEQFF
CDR3 DNA: TGTGCCAGCAGCTTAGGGACAGCTTGGGGCAATGAGCAGTTCTTC

CDR3 length: 15
J gene: TRBJ2-2
D gene: .
clone size: .
V gene: TRBV28
CDR3 protein: CASSGGGTNTGELFF
CDR3 DNA: TGTGCCAGCTCCGGCGGCGGGACGAACACCGGGGAGCTGTTTTTT

CDR3 length: 16
J gene: TRBJ2-7
D gene: .
clone size: .
V gene: TRBV4-1
CDR3 protein: CASSYEFGPNIYEQYF
CDR3 DNA: TGCGCCAGCAGCTACGAATTTGGGCCGAATATCTACGAGCAGTACTTC

CDR3 length: 12
J gene: TRBJ1-5
D gene: .
clone size: once
V gene: TRBV19
CDR3 protein: CATGDSNQPQHF
CDR3 DNA: TGTGCCACGGGGGATAGCAATCAGCCCCAGCATTTT

CDR3 length: 15
J gene: TRBJ2-7
D gene: TRBD1
clone size: .
V gene: TRBV6-6
CDR3 protein: CASSTTRDSYYEQYF
CDR3 DNA: TGTGCCAGCAGCACCACCAGGGACAGCTACTACGAGCAGTACTTC

CDR3 length: 17
J gene: TRBJ2-2
D gene: TRBD2
clone size: .
V gene: TRBV18
CDR3 protein: CASSPLAGGLNTGELFF
CDR3 DNA: TGTGCCAGCTCACCCCTAGCGGGAGGGCTGAACACCGGGGAGCTGTTTTTT

CDR3 length: 19
J gene: TRBJ2-1
D gene: .
clone size: .
V gene: TRBV3-1/TRBV3-2
CDR3 protein: CASSQGRDSIQSSYNEQFF
CDR3 DNA: TGTGCCAGCAGCCAAGGCCGGGACTCGATACAGAGCTCCTACAATGAGCAGTTCTTC

CDR3 length: 16
J gene: TRBJ2-5
D gene: TRBD1
clone size: .
V gene: TRBV15
CDR3 protein: CATSRGGTGVKGTQYF
CDR3 DNA: TGTGCCACCAGCAGAGGGGGGACAGGGGTCAAGGGGACCCAGTACTTC

CDR3 length: 13
J gene: TRBJ2-2
D gene: .
clone size: .
V gene: TRBV12-3/TRBV12-4
CDR3 protein: CASSWGGTGELFF
CDR3 DNA: TGTGCCAGCAGTTGGGGCGGAACCGGGGAGCTGTTTTTT

CDR3 length: 18
J gene: TRBJ1-4
D gene: TRBD1
clone size: once
V gene: TRBV10-3
CDR3 protein: CAISEGLSLGQPFEKLFF
CDR3 DNA: TGTGCCATCAGTGAGGGGTTGTCACTGGGACAGCCCTTTGAAAAACTGTTTTTT

CDR3 length: 14
J gene: TRBJ1-1
D gene: .
clone size: .
V gene: TRBV6-5
CDR3 protein: CASRPGHLNTEAFF
CDR3 DNA: TGTGCCAGCAGGCCGGGACACCTGAACACTGAAGCTTTCTTT

CDR3 length: 14
J gene: TRBJ1-6
D gene: .
clone size: .
V gene: TRBV3-1/TRBV3-2
CDR3 protein: CASSQGQGNSPLHF
CDR3 DNA: TGTGCCAGCAGCCAAGGGCAGGGGAATTCACCCCTCCACTTT

CDR3 length: 11
J gene: TRBJ2-5
D gene: .
clone size: .
V gene: TRBV7-2
CDR3 protein: CASSSLGTQYF
CDR3 DNA: TGTGCCAGCAGCTCGCTAGGAACCCAGTACTTC